Below are 17 T cell receptor beta chains sequenced from a single sample in a study of post-analysis software for immune sequencing data. Study results and caveats: Controls had lower frequencies than patients of 4 or 5 TRBV segments, which included TRBV5-6, TRBV5-1 and TRBV20-1.

Which antigens these TCRs recognize remains unknown. The authors incorporated unique molecular identifiers into the TCR beta cDNA libraries. MiXCR, run by TCRdb on the PCR reads, gives a single entry per CDR3 protein. The top ten hold approximately 4.5% of the sample, which has some 890,000 distinct CDR3 sequences, around 50% seen once. The sequencing input was blood. These receptors all come from a girl aged 10-17 years with multiple sclerosis.

In regard to this clonotype: This likely comes from a read error, as the CDR3 has no conserved phenylalanine or tryptophan at its end. It is unclear where the CDR3 begins or ends on the DNA, so no DNA is shown, and the CDR3 is as TCRdb lists it. CDR3 sequence: CSADRGRGYTFGS. The J gene is TRBJ2-1, the V gene TRBV20-1; the listed D gene, TRBD1, was not tested against the DNA. CDR1 is DFQATT, CDR2 SNEGSKA, per germline (reference sequence). The CDR3 extends over 13 residues, inclusive of both ends.

The chain links TRBV5-1 to TRBJ1-1, with a possible D match to TRBD1 (6 bases). CDR1 and CDR2 from the germline V gene are SGHRS and YFSETQ. This CDR3 has 14 amino acids. V shed 7 bases and J shed 1 base, with 14 bases lying between them. CDR3 sequence reads: CASHEGGPNTEAFF. CDR3 in DNA: TGCGCCAGCCATGAGGGGGGTCCGAACACTGAAGCTTTCTTT.

This clonotype was seen just once. The V and J genes are TRBV29-1 and TRBJ2-7, with 7 bases lining up with TRBD2. The CDR3 is 14 amino acids. The V segment lost 3 bases and the J segment 3 bases; nucleotides outside the gene matches: 8. Germline CDR1 is SQVTM and CDR2 is ANQGSEA. Here the CDR3 reads CSVETAGVSYEQYF. The CDR3 coding sequence is TGCAGCGTTGAGACCGCGGGGGTGAGCTACGAGCAGTACTTC.

The chain has TRBV3-1 and TRBJ1-5; D ambiguous. V was cut by 1 base and J by 7 bases, with 8 bases left in between. This CDR3 contains 13 residues. Germline CDR1 reads LGHDT; CDR2 reads YNNKEL (reference sequence). CDR3: CASSQVEGQPQHF. The DNA of the CDR3 is TGTGCCAGCAGCCAAGTTGAGGGCCAGCCCCAGCATTTT. Full variable domain (remainder filled in from reference TRBV3-1 and TRBJ1-5): DTAVSQTPKYLVTQMGNDKSIKCEQNLGHDTMYWYKQDSKKFLKIMFSYNNKELIINETVPNRFSPKSPDKAHLNLHINSLELGDSAVYFCASSQVEGQPQHFGDGTRLSIL.

This clonotype was counted a few times. The chain has TRBV6-5 and TRBJ1-5; tentative D call: TRBD1 (5 bases). The germline V gene has CDR1 MNHEY and CDR2 SVGAGI. Trimming took off 6 bases at V and 5 bases at J, with 20 bases between the two ends. The CDR3 has 16 amino acids. The DNA for the CDR3 is TGTGCCAGCAGAAAAACAGGACGGGCCGTCGATCAGCCCCAGCATTTT. It yields the protein CASRKTGRAVDQPQHF.

V usage is TRBV12-3 or TRBV12-4 and J usage is TRBJ2-3, with unresolved D. Trimming left V 10 bases short and J 3 bases short, with 11 bases between. This CDR3 spans 12 amino acids. The CDR3 sequence is CANRAGTDTQYF. CDR3 bases: TGTGCCAACAGAGCCGGGACAGATACGCAGTATTTT.

J is TRBJ2-4 and V is TRBV5-1, with D possibly being TRBD1 or TRBD2 (6 bases each). With the DNA end fitting TRBJ2-7 better, the J assignment may be wrong. Per germline, CDR1 SGHRS and CDR2 YFSETQ. The CDR3 is 19 amino acids. CDR3 sequence (DNA): TGCGCCAGCAGCTTGGTCCCAAAGGAGGGGGAGTATGGCTCCTACGAGCAGTACTTC. Amino acid sequence: CASSLVPKEGEYGSYEQYF.

This clonotype occurred a few times. The chain employs TRBV15 and TRBJ2-7, with TRBD2 matching 10 bases. V dropped 5 bases and J dropped 4; count of bases not matched to a gene: 11. From germline, CDR1 is LNHNV and CDR2 YYDKDF (reference sequence). There are 16 residues in the CDR3. The CDR3 coding sequence is TGTGCCACCAGCGGGGACCTAGCGGGGGTAATGTACGAGCAGTACTTC. Protein sequence: CATSGDLAGVMYEQYF.

Turning to this clonotype: At one end, the junction sequence differs from germline, possibly due to a read error. The CDR3 loop reads CAGSQERGGPDTQYF. CDR3 DNA: TGTGCCGGCAGCCAAGAGCGGGGGGGCCCAGATACGCAGTATTTT. V usage is TRBV4-2 and J usage is TRBJ2-3, with 10 bases aligning to TRBD2. Germline V lookup: CDR1 LGHNA, CDR2 YNFKEQ. This CDR3 has 15 amino acids.

This clonotype was counted a few times. This chain connects TRBV7-2 to TRBJ2-7; TRBD2 agrees at 11 bases. CDR1 and CDR2 (germline): SGHTA, FQGNSA. V shed 3 bases and J 3 bases; nucleotides not matched to a gene: 4. This CDR3 comprises 15 residues. DNA of the CDR3: TGTGCCAGCAGCTTTAGCGGGAGGGCCTTCTACGAGCAGTACTTC. As protein: CASSFSGRAFYEQYF.

The chain is built from TRBV20-1 and TRBJ1-5; D remains unclear. The V and J ends lost 2 bases and 2 bases respectively, with 10 bases between them. In germline, CDR1 is DFQATT, CDR2 SNEGSKA (reference sequence). The CDR3 length is 14 residues. The CDR3 spells CSARRRAGNQPQHF. The CDR3 nucleotides read TGCAGTGCTAGACGAAGGGCTGGCAATCAGCCCCAGCATTTT.

The rearrangement links TRBV10-3 to TRBJ2-1; 8 bases agree with TRBD1. The DNA end favors TRBJ2-7, so the J call may be wrong. Looked up from germline, CDR1 is ENHRY and CDR2 is SYGVKD. The CDR3 has 16 residues. CDR3 protein: CAITKRPGTGGGEQYF. The CDR3 DNA reads TGTGCCATCACCAAACGCCCCGGGACAGGAGGCGGCGAGCAGTACTTC.

The chain combines TRBV5-1 with TRBJ2-3, with D maybe TRBD1 (6 bases). Germline V gene lookup returns CDR1 SGHRS and CDR2 YFSETQ. V dropped 4 bases and J dropped 4 bases, with 13 bases sitting between them. The CDR3 extends over 14 amino acids. CDR3 nucleotide sequence: TGCGCCAGCAGCCCTGGACAGCACGCAGATACGCAGTATTTT. This sequence encodes CASSPGQHADTQYF.

The chain couples TRBV3-1 to TRBJ2-5, with D uncertain. This CDR3 has 14 amino acids. Germline CDR1 LGHDT, CDR2 YNNKEL (reference sequence). The V end was cut by 4 bases, the J end by 1 base, with 10 bases between. The CDR3 DNA reads as TGTGCCAGCAGCCCCCACTCCCTCCAAGAGACCCAGTACTTC. Amino acids: CASSPHSLQETQYF.

The chain carries TRBV5-1 and TRBJ2-4, with 10 bases that match TRBD2. The germline V gene has CDR1 SGHRS and CDR2 YFSETQ. The CDR3 length is 15 residues. Germline trimming cut 1 base from V and 13 bases from J; bases unmatched to any gene: 11. The CDR3 DNA reads TGCGCCAGCAGCTTGAGAGCGGGAGGGCCGGGTGAGCAGTACTTC. Its translation: CASSLRAGGPGEQYF.

The chain's CDR3 is CSASQRQETQYF. In nucleotides, the CDR3 is TGCAGTGCTAGCCAACGACAAGAGACCCAGTACTTC. The chain couples TRBV20-1 to TRBJ2-5; D gene unclear. Germline CDR1 is DFQATT and CDR2 is SNEGSKA (reference sequence). The CDR3 spans 12 residues. Trimming took off 3 bases at V and 2 bases at J, with 7 bases between the two ends.

The sample holds a few counts of this clonotype. This chain joins TRBV20-1 and TRBJ2-4, with D perhaps given as TRBD1 or TRBD2 (5 bases each). This CDR3 contains 15 residues. Trimming removed 3 bases from V and 6 bases from J, with 18 bases in between. CDR1 and CDR2 (germline): DFQATT, SNEGSKA (reference sequence). CDR3 residues: CSASGTQGPLNIQYF. CDR3 nucleotides: TGCAGTGCTAGTGGTACCCAGGGACCCCTAAACATTCAGTACTTC.